Below are 27 T cell receptor beta chains sequenced from a single sample in a study of blood T cell repertoires in COVID-19. Some clones are missing from TCRdb's copy, which holds only in-frame ones; the method was immunoSEQ multiplex PCR. This sample has some 180,000 clones, with roughly 84% found just once. Sequencing was carried out using peripheral blood. Receptors originate from a woman aged 40 to 50 with COVID-19, enrolled during active disease.

V is TRBV3-1 (or the pseudogene TRBV3-2) and J is TRBJ1-2, with D unresolved. Germline assignment: CDR1 LGHDT and CDR2 YNNKEL (reference sequence). This CDR3 region has 15 residues. Trimming pared 2 bases from V and 1 base from J, leaving 11 bases between. The CDR3 coding sequence is TGTGCCAGCAGCCAACCTACCAACAGTAACTATGGCTACACCTTC. It specifies CASSQPTNSNYGYTF.

The chain recombines TRBV28 with TRBJ1-1; D is unclear. Trimming removed 9 bases at V and 1 base at J, with 12 bases between. CDR3 length equals 13 residues. Germline V lookup: CDR1 MDHEN, CDR2 SYDVKM. CDR3 sequence reads: CASHWEGNTEAFF. The DNA of the CDR3 is TGTGCCAGTCATTGGGAGGGGAACACTGAAGCTTTCTTT.

This chain uses TRBV3-1 (or the pseudogene TRBV3-2) with TRBJ2-7, with 8 bases matching TRBD2. J gave up 6 bases and V 0 bases, and 13 bases lay outside the gene matches. CDR1 is LGHDT, CDR2 YNNKEL, per germline (reference sequence). There are 17 residues in the CDR3. CDR3 residues: CASSQDRGLGVPPEQYF. The CDR3, as DNA: TGTGCCAGCAGCCAAGATCGGGGACTAGGAGTCCCACCCGAGCAGTACTTC.

The chain links TRBV28 to TRBJ1-1; no clear D. V was shortened by 6 bases and J by 1 base, with 12 bases between the two germline ends. The V gene's germline CDR1 is MDHEN and CDR2 SYDVKM. The CDR3 spans 14 residues. The CDR3 here is CASRVGGRNTEAFF. CDR3 DNA sequence: TGTGCCAGCAGGGTGGGTGGGAGGAACACTGAAGCTTTCTTT.

The chain links TRBV15 to TRBJ1-2; 9 bases align to TRBD1. J was trimmed by 2 bases and V by 5 bases; bases with no gene match: 6. Germline CDR1 LNHNV, CDR2 YYDKDF (reference sequence). This CDR3 has 15 amino acids. CDR3 bases: TGTGCCACCAGCTCCGCGGGACAGGGAAACTATGGCTACACCTTC. This encodes CATSSAGQGNYGYTF.

The chain joins TRBV14 to TRBJ1-2; D remains unclear. CDR1 is SGHDN, CDR2 FVKESK, per germline. This CDR3 has 13 residues. V lost 2 bases and J lost 3, with 7 bases in between. The CDR3, as DNA: TGTGCCAGCAGCCAATTCTCTTACTATGGCTACACCTTC. It yields the protein CASSQFSYYGYTF.

J is TRBJ1-1 and V is TRBV5-1; 7 bases fit TRBD1. V was clipped by 4 bases and J by 4 bases; unmatched bases: 7. CDR1 and CDR2 from the germline V gene are SGHRS and YFSETQ. The CDR3 totals 14 residues. CDR3 nucleotide sequence: TGCGCCAGCAGCCCTCAGGGGGGAAGCACTGAAGCTTTCTTT. Translation: CASSPQGGSTEAFF.

The rearrangement uses TRBV28 and TRBJ2-3; 10 bases agree with TRBD2. Germline V gene sequence: CDR1 MDHEN, CDR2 SYDVKM. The CDR3 totals 16 residues. V shed 5 bases, J shed 5 bases, and the junction held 10 bases outside the gene matches. CDR3: CASSIIAGGPQDTQYF. For the CDR3, the DNA is TGTGCCAGCAGTATCATAGCGGGAGGCCCACAAGATACGCAGTATTTT.

V and J are TRBV15 and TRBJ1-3; D gene unclear. Germline CDR1 LNHNV, CDR2 YYDKDF (reference sequence). With 1 base removed from V and 0 bases from J, the gap between germline ends came to 10 bases. The CDR3 loop spans 16 amino acids. This chain's CDR3 is CATSRAAGYSGNTIYF. The CDR3 nucleotides are TGTGCCACCAGCAGAGCTGCGGGCTACTCTGGAAACACCATATATTTT.

The genes are TRBV28 and TRBJ2-7, with TRBD1 as a possible D gene (5 bases). V lost 6 bases and J lost 2, with 14 bases in between. The CDR3 is 14 amino acids. Per the germline V gene, CDR1 is MDHEN and CDR2 is SYDVKM. The CDR3 region is CASSGQGVAYEQYF. As DNA, the CDR3 is TGTGCCAGCAGCGGGCAGGGTGTAGCCTACGAGCAGTACTTC.

The chain joins TRBV28 to TRBJ1-5; D is undetermined. Germline values: CDR1 MDHEN, CDR2 SYDVKM. The CDR3 is 15 residues long. V was trimmed by 3 bases and J by 3 bases, leaving 12 bases between them. The CDR3 is CASSFGWELNQPQHF. The CDR3 DNA follows: TGTGCCAGCAGTTTCGGTTGGGAGCTCAATCAGCCCCAGCATTTT.

J is TRBJ1-6 and V is TRBV7-6; perhaps TRBD1 as D (5 bases). Germline V gene sequence: CDR1 SGHVS, CDR2 FNYEAQ. CDR3 size: 14 residues. Trimming shortened V by 9 bases and J by 0 bases, and 9 bases separated the two germline ends. CDR3 in amino acids: CASAGGSYNSPLHF. CDR3 bases: TGTGCCAGTGCCGGGGGCTCCTATAATTCACCCCTCCACTTT.

V and J are TRBV27 and TRBJ1-1, with D possibly being TRBD1 (6 bases). Between the trimmed V and J ends, which lost 2 bases and 7 bases, there was a span of 11 bases. CDR1 and CDR2 from the germline V gene are MNHEY and SMNVEV (reference sequence). This CDR3 comprises 13 residues. The DNA of the CDR3 is TGTGCCAGCAGTTTACTCGGGACACGTGAAGCTTTCTTT. Protein product: CASSLLGTREAFF.

This clone was picked up many times. The CDR3, as DNA: TGTGCCAGCAGCCAAGATTGGAGCCGCTCCTATAATTCACCCCTCCACTTT. Translated, it gives CASSQDWSRSYNSPLHF. The V gene is TRBV3-1 (or the pseudogene TRBV3-2), the J gene TRBJ1-6, with D unresolved. Germline assignment: CDR1 LGHDT and CDR2 YNNKEL (reference sequence). This CDR3 has 17 residues. The ends were cut back, 0 bases at V and 0 bases at J, with 9 bases in the middle.

The rearrangement links TRBV5-1 to TRBJ2-3; the D gene is possibly TRBD1 (6 bases). The germline gives CDR1 SGHRS, CDR2 YFSETQ. This CDR3 is built from 16 residues. Trimming pared 0 bases from V and 10 bases from J, leaving 21 bases between. The CDR3 DNA reads as TGCGCCAGCAGCTTGGCCGCAGGGGTCCTCTACGTCGCGCAGTATTTT. It translates to CASSLAAGVLYVAQYF.

Many counts were recorded for this clone. The chain is built from TRBV2 and TRBJ2-2, with 10 bases lining up with TRBD1. This CDR3 is built from 16 residues. Germline assignment: CDR1 SNHLY and CDR2 FYNNEI. V was clipped by 4 bases and J by 5 bases; unmatched bases: 7. The CDR3 DNA sequence: TGTGCCAGCAGTGGCGGACAGGGGGATGGGACCGGGGAGCTGTTTTTT. This sequence encodes CASSGGQGDGTGELFF.

V usage is TRBV3-1 (or the pseudogene TRBV3-2) and J usage is TRBJ2-5, with TRBD2 matching 13 bases. J lost 0 bases, V lost 5 bases, and 3 bases had no gene match. This CDR3 has 16 amino acids. CDR1 LGHDT and CDR2 YNNKEL come from the germline V gene (reference sequence). The CDR3 sequence is CASSGTSGAYQETQYF. CDR3 DNA sequence: TGTGCCAGCAGCGGGACTAGCGGGGCATACCAAGAGACCCAGTACTTC.

V usage is TRBV28 and J usage is TRBJ1-3; possibly TRBD1 for D (5 bases). The V gene lost 5 bases and the J gene lost 8 bases, with 16 bases spanning the gap. This CDR3 comprises 14 residues. Germline V CDR1 and CDR2: MDHEN, SYDVKM. The CDR3 bases are TGTGCCAGCAGTCCGACCGGGCGGGGGGACACCATATATTTT. This gives the protein CASSPTGRGDTIYF.

This clone has a handful of counts. The chain uses TRBV5-8 and TRBJ2-1; D is ambiguous. Germline CDR1 and CDR2: SGHTS and YDEGEE. This CDR3 is built from 16 residues. With 3 bases removed from V and 7 bases from J, the gap between germline ends came to 20 bases. The CDR3 is CASSYLEDSFRNEQFF. CDR3 nucleotide sequence: TGTGCCAGCAGCTACCTAGAGGATTCTTTTCGGAATGAGCAGTTCTTC.

This chain connects TRBV5-1 to TRBJ1-1; D is undetermined. Trimming left V 4 bases short and J 1 base short, with 8 bases between. CDR1 and CDR2 (germline): SGHRS, YFSETQ. This CDR3 is built from 13 residues. In nucleotides, the CDR3 is TGCGCCAGCAGCCTTACAACGAACACTGAAGCTTTCTTT. It encodes CASSLTTNTEAFF.

The CDR3 protein is CASSDLGNTIYF. CDR3 sequence (DNA): TGCGCCAGCAGTGATCTTGGAAACACCATATATTTT. The chain links TRBV10-1 to TRBJ1-3; D gene unclear. CDR3 length equals 12 residues. Trimming left V 3 bases short and J 3 bases short, with 3 bases between. The V gene's germline CDR1 is WNHNN and CDR2 SYGVQD (reference sequence).

The gene calls are TRBV9 and TRBJ2-2; perhaps TRBD2 as D (6 bases). Between the trimmed V and J ends, which lost 4 bases and 5 bases, there was a span of 9 bases. The length of the CDR3 is 13 residues. Germline assignment: CDR1 SGDLS and CDR2 YYNGEE. The CDR3 reads CASSSLATGELFF. In DNA, the CDR3 is TGTGCCAGCAGCTCCCTAGCGACCGGGGAGCTGTTTTTT.

This clone has only one observation. The gene calls are TRBV2 and TRBJ1-1; 9 bases fit TRBD1. CDR1 is SNHLY and CDR2 is FYNNEI in the germline V gene. The CDR3 is made up of 15 amino acids. V shed 6 bases, J shed 0 bases, and the junction held 5 bases outside the gene matches. The CDR3 spells CASRTTGGLNTEAFF. The DNA for the CDR3 is TGTGCCAGCAGGACAACAGGGGGCTTGAACACTGAAGCTTTCTTT.

The chain recombines TRBV7-2 with TRBJ2-2; 10 bases agree with TRBD1. The CDR3 is 15 residues long. V lost 3 bases to trimming and J lost 7 bases; unmatched junction nucleotides: 5. Per germline, CDR1 SGHTA and CDR2 FQGNSA. The CDR3 reads CASSFRDRGSGELFF. In DNA form, the CDR3 reads TGTGCCAGCAGCTTCCGGGACAGGGGTAGCGGGGAGCTGTTTTTT. Drawing the rest from reference TRBV7-2 and TRBJ2-2, the complete variable domain is GAGVSQSPSNKVTEKGKDVELRCDPISGHTALYWYRQSLGQGLEFLIYFQGNSAPDKSGLPSDRFSAERTGGSVSTLTIQRTQQEDSAVYLCASSFRDRGSGELFFGEGSRLTVL.

The J gene is TRBJ1-5, the V gene TRBV5-6; 9 bases agree with TRBD1. With V trimmed by 4 bases and J by 5 bases, 4 bases remained unmatched. The CDR3 is 14 amino acids. Germline CDR1 is SGHDT and CDR2 is YYEEEE. The CDR3: CASSRQGVHQPQHF. CDR3 nucleotides: TGTGCCAGCAGCCGACAGGGGGTCCATCAGCCCCAGCATTTT.

This sequence joins TRBV9 and TRBJ2-1, with TRBD2 matching 7 bases. Germline V lookup: CDR1 SGDLS, CDR2 YYNGEE. The CDR3 has 15 amino acids. The V gene end was trimmed by 0 bases and the J gene end by 4 bases; junction bases not matched to a gene: 4. The CDR3 sequence is CASSVEGRVYNEQFF. The CDR3 region has the DNA TGTGCCAGCAGCGTAGAGGGGAGGGTTTACAATGAGCAGTTCTTC.

The V gene is TRBV6-5, the J gene TRBJ1-6; TRBD1 is a possible D gene (5 bases). Germline CDR1 reads MNHEY; CDR2 reads SVGAGI. Trimming shortened V by 6 bases and J by 7 bases, and 16 bases separated the two germline ends. The CDR3 has 15 amino acids. CDR3 loop: CASRGGRDRNSPLHF. DNA for the CDR3: TGTGCCAGCAGGGGGGGGAGGGACCGAAATTCACCCCTCCACTTT.